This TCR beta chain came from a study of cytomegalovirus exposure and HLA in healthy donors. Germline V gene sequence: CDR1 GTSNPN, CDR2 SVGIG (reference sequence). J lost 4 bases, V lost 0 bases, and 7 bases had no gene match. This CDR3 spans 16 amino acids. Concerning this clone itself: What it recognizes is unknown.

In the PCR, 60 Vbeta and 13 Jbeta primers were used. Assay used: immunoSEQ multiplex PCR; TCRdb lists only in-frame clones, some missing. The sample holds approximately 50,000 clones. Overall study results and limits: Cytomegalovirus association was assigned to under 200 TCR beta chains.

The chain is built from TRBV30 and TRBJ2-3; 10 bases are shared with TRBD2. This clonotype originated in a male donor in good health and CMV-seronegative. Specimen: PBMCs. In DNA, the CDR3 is TGTGCCTGGAGTGTACGACTAGCGGGTGGAGCAGATACGCAGTATTTT. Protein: CAWSVRLAGGADTQYF.